These 13 T cell receptor beta chains came from one sample sequenced in a study of cytomegalovirus exposure and HLA in healthy donors. PCR employed 60 Vbeta and 13 Jbeta primers. The table came from immunoSEQ multiplex PCR; TCRdb's copy has only in-frame clones and leaves some out. The sample yields 150,000 to 200,000 clones, about four fifths seen once. The sequenced material came from PBMCs. Source of these receptors: a boy aged 5-17 years in good health and CMV-seronegative.

This clone has only a few counts. V and J are TRBV30 and TRBJ2-1; 10 bases map to TRBD2. Germline V lookup: CDR1 GTSNPN, CDR2 SVGIG (reference sequence). The CDR3 length is 19 residues. Unmatched junction bases numbered 12, after V lost 1 base and J lost 0 bases. The DNA for the CDR3 is TGTGCCTGGAGTGGTGAGCGGGAGGGAAAAGGCTACTCCTACAATGAGCAGTTCTTC. Protein product: CAWSGEREGKGYSYNEQFF.

V is TRBV6-4 and J is TRBJ2-2; a weak D match, TRBD2 (5 bases). CDR1 is MRHNA and CDR2 is SNTAGT in the germline V gene. Trimming left V 0 bases short and J 4 bases short, with 12 bases between. The CDR3 runs to 16 residues. CDR3 coding DNA: TGTGCCAGCAGTGACTCGGGGAGTGGGATCACCGGGGAGCTGTTTTTT. Translating gives CASSDSGSGITGELFF.

The chain employs TRBV27 and TRBJ2-7, with 8 bases matching TRBD1. The CDR3 contains 16 residues. The ends lost 5 bases at V and 2 bases at J; junction bases unmatched: 11. CDR1 and CDR2 from the germline V gene are MNHEY and SMNVEV (reference sequence). CDR3 coding DNA: TGTGCCAGCAGTGGGCGGACAGGGCAAACGGCCTACGAGCAGTACTTC. Protein product: CASSGRTGQTAYEQYF.

The V gene is TRBV14, the J gene TRBJ2-5; 9 nucleotides agree with TRBD2. J gave up 14 bases and V 2 bases, and 6 bases lay outside the gene matches. The CDR3 extends over 12 amino acids. CDR1 and CDR2 from the germline V gene are SGHDN and FVKESK. CDR3 DNA sequence: TGTGCCAGCAGCCAATCGATGACTAGCGGTTACTTC. The encoded protein is CASSQSMTSGYF.

This clone was found a few times. V usage is TRBV29-1 and J usage is TRBJ2-7, with 7 nucleotides matching TRBD1. The V segment lost 4 bases and the J segment 7 bases; nucleotides outside the gene matches: 7. Germline V gene data show CDR1 as SQVTM and CDR2 as ANQGSEA. The CDR3 covers 12 residues. The CDR3 reads CSVGDRTWEQYF. CDR3 coding DNA: TGCAGCGTTGGGGACAGAACGTGGGAGCAGTACTTC.

This chain uses TRBV7-8 with TRBJ2-4, with TRBD2 matching 7 bases. The ends lost 5 bases at V and 6 bases at J; junction bases unmatched: 10. The CDR3 loop spans 15 amino acids. Germline V gene sequence: CDR1 SGHVS, CDR2 FQNEAQ. The CDR3: CASSPTSALLNIQYF. CDR3 DNA: TGTGCCAGCAGCCCAACTAGCGCCCTATTAAACATTCAGTACTTC.

Concerning this clone itself: The junction shows a germline mismatch at one end, possibly a read error. This chain links TRBV7-9 with TRBJ1-5, with 8 bases lining up with TRBD1. CDR3 length: 18 amino acids. Germline V gene sequence: CDR1 SEHNR, CDR2 FQNEAQ (reference sequence). CDR3 nucleotides: TGTTCCAGCAGCTTAGAAGGACAGGGAGGATATCGGAATCAGCCCCAGCATTTT. Its translation: CSSSLEGQGGYRNQPQHF.

The chain joins TRBV27 to TRBJ2-7; TRBD2 is a possible D gene (5 bases). Germline CDR1 reads MNHEY; CDR2 reads SMNVEV (reference sequence). The V gene lost 6 bases and the J gene lost 7 bases, with 16 bases spanning the gap. CDR3 length: 13 amino acids. The chain's CDR3 is CASSITRYGEQYF. The CDR3 coding sequence is TGTGCCAGCAGCATTACTAGGTACGGGGAGCAGTACTTC.

V gene TRBV6-5 combines with J gene TRBJ2-7, with D possibly TRBD2 on 5 matching bases. This CDR3 comprises 16 residues. Germline V gives CDR1 MNHEY, CDR2 SVGAGI. Trimming took off 3 bases at V and 7 bases at J, with 22 bases between the two ends. CDR3 sequence: CASSYFRGSNVHEQYF. In nucleotides, the CDR3 is TGTGCCAGCAGTTATTTTCGCGGGTCCAACGTCCATGAGCAGTACTTC.

The V and J genes are TRBV27 and TRBJ2-7, with TRBD2 identical over 7 bases. From germline, CDR1 is MNHEY and CDR2 SMNVEV (reference sequence). The J segment lost 0 bases and the V segment lost 2 bases, leaving 4 bases of the junction unmatched. The CDR3 runs to 15 residues. This CDR3 is CASSLRAGSSYEQYF. The DNA of the CDR3 is TGTGCCAGCAGTTTACGAGCGGGGAGCTCCTACGAGCAGTACTTC.

The chain uses TRBV6-1 and TRBJ1-3; a possible D gene is TRBD1 (6 bases). V was clipped by 8 bases and J by 7 bases, with 12 bases between them. The CDR3 runs 12 residues. The V gene's germline CDR1 is MNHNS and CDR2 SASEGT. The CDR3 region is CASPKDRNTIYF. The CDR3 coding sequence is TGTGCCAGCCCTAAAGACAGGAACACCATATATTTT.

The genes are TRBV6-5 and TRBJ2-7, with a weak D call TRBD2 (6 bases). CDR1 and CDR2 (germline): MNHEY, SVGAGI. The ends were cut back, 0 bases at V and 3 bases at J, with 9 bases in the middle. The CDR3 is 14 residues long. CDR3: CASSYSAGYYEQYF. The CDR3 DNA follows: TGTGCCAGCAGTTACTCCGCGGGGTACTACGAGCAGTACTTC.

The rearrangement uses TRBV2 and TRBJ1-5, with D hard to call. Trimming took 4 bases from V and 11 from J, leaving 15 bases between them. The CDR3 is 13 residues long. The V gene's germline CDR1 is SNHLY and CDR2 FYNNEI. CDR3 sequence: CASSAEARRAQHF. In DNA, the CDR3 is TGTGCCAGCAGTGCCGAGGCCCGTCGGGCCCAGCATTTT. Full variable domain (remainder filled in from reference TRBV2 and TRBJ1-5): EPEVTQTPSHQVTQMGQEVILRCVPISNHLYFYWYRQILGQKVEFLVSFYNNEISEKSEIFDDQFSVERPDGSNFTLKIRSTKLEDSAMYFCASSAEARRAQHFGDGTRLSIL.